This TCR beta chain was profiled in a study of T cells in Graves' hyperthyroidism and ophthalmopathy. Whole-study results and caveats: Ophthalmopathy and stable hyperthyroidism were separated by a 13 V-J model.

Amplification targeted TCR beta CDR3 regions from RNA transcripts. An initial round of RT-PCR targeting the TCR CDR3 relied on the HTBI primer set. Using its own MiXCR run on the multiplex PCR reads, TCRdb lists one record per CDR3 protein. Seen here are about 96,000 distinct CDR3 sequences, about 51% observed once, and the top ten hold 25% to 30%. This clonotype was recorded many times. What it binds is unknown. Germline assignment: CDR1 MNHNY and CDR2 SVGAGI (reference sequence). The CDR3 loop spans 14 amino acids. The V and J ends lost 4 bases and 7 bases, in that order; junction bases with no gene match: 4. Stable Graves' hyperthyroidism meant no ophthalmopathy progression within 18 months. Hyperthyroidism in the patients, aged 18 to 65, was newly diagnosed and under 2 months in duration. Reasons for excluding patients were uncontrolled infection, other autoimmune disease, pregnancy or lactation.

The V gene is TRBV6-6, the J gene TRBJ1-6; 7 nucleotides match TRBD1. The source is a woman in her thirties or forties with Graves' hyperthyroidism. Sequenced: blood. CDR3 coding DNA: TGTGCCAGCAGTTCTGGACAGGCCAATTCACCCCTCCACTTT. Its translation: CASSSGQANSPLHF.